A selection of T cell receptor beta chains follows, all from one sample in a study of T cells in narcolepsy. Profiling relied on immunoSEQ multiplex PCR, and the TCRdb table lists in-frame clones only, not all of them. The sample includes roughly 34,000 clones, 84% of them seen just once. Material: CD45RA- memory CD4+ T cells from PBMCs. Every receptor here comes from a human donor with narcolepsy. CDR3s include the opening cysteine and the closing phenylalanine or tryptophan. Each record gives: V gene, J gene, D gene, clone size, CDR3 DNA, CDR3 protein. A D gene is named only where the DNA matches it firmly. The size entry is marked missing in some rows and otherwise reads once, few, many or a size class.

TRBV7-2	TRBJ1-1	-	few	TGTGCCAGCAGCTCAAGGCTGGTCGGGCCTGAAGCTTTCTTT	CASSSRLVGPEAFF
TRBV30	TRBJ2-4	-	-	TGTGCCTGGAGTGTATGGCGGGGTTTAGCCAAAAACATTCAGTACTTC	CAWSVWRGLAKNIQYF
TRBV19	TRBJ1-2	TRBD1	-	TGTGCCAGTAGTGGACAGGGTGTCTACACCTTC	CASSGQGVYTF
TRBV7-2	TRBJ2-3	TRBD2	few	TGTGCCAGCAGCTTGAGCGGGGGGTCGGGGGATACGCAGTATTTT	CASSLSGGSGDTQYF
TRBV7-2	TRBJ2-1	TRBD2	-	TGTGCCAGCAGCTCGGGACCGGGTGCGGGGGTCTACAATGAGCAGTTCTTC	CASSSGPGAGVYNEQFF
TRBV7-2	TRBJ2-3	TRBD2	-	TGTGCCAGCAGCCCTTGGACACGAGCGGGGGGCACAGATACGCAGTATTTT	CASSPWTRAGGTDTQYF
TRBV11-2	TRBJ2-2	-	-	TGTGCCAGCAGCCCTCGCCTCGCGAACACCGGGGAGCTGTTTTTT	CASSPRLANTGELFF
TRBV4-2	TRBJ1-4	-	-	TGTGCCAGCAGCCAAGGTGGGGGACAAAAGGGGGAAAAACTGTTTTTT	CASSQGGGQKGEKLFF
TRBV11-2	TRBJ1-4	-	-	TGTGCCAGCAGCTTGGGGAACTCTTATGAAAAACTGTTTTTT	CASSLGNSYEKLFF
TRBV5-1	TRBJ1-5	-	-	TGCGCCAGCAGCTCCGGGGCGGTTGGTCAGCCCCAGCATTTT	CASSSGAVGQPQHF
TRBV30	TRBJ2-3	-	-	TGTGCCTGGAGTCGACAGCGCACAGATACGCAGTATTTT	CAWSRQRTDTQYF
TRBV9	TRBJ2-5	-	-	TGTGCCAGCAGCGGGTTCGGGGGAAGGGAGACCCAGTACTTC	CASSGFGGRETQYF
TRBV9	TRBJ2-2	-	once	TGTGCCAGCAGCGTGGGGACATACACCGGGGAGCTGTTTTTT	CASSVGTYTGELFF
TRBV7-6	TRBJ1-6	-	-	TGTGCCAGCAGCTTAGGAGGGAGCTCCTATAATTCACCCCTCCACTTT	CASSLGGSSYNSPLHF
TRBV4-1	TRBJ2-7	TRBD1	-	TGCGCCAGCAGCCGCCCGGGACAGGGGTTGGAAGAGCAGTACTTC	CASSRPGQGLEEQYF
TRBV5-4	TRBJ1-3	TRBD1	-	TGTGCCAGCAGCCCCGGACAGGGGAGAGGAAACACCATATATTTT	CASSPGQGRGNTIYF
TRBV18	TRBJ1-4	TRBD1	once	TGTGCCAGCTCACCACCTCGAGGACAGGGGCCCCTAAATGAAAAACTGTTTTTT	CASSPPRGQGPLNEKLFF
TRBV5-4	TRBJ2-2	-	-	TGTGCCAGCAAAACACAGGGCCCGAACACCGGGGAGCTGTTTTTT	CASKTQGPNTGELFF
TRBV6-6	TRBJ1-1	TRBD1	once	TGTGCCAGCAGCTACAGGGGCGTAAGGGACACTGAAGCTTTCTTT	CASSYRGVRDTEAFF
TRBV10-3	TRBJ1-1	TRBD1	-	TGTGCCATCAGCGAACAGGGGGCGAACACTGAAGCTTTCTTT	CAISEQGANTEAFF
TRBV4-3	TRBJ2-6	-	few	TGCGCCAGCAGCCAAGAAGGGACCGGGCCTGGGGCCAACGTCCTGACTTTC	CASSQEGTGPGANVLTF
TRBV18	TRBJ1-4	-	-	TGTGCCAGCTCACCCGGTCGCGGCGGAGGTAATGAAAAACTGTTTTTT	CASSPGRGGGNEKLFF
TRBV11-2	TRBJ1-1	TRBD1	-	TGTGCCAGCAGCCCAAGCCGGGACAGGGTAACTGAAGCTTTCTTT	CASSPSRDRVTEAFF
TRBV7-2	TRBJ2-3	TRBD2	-	TGTGCCAGCAGCTTAGAGCGGGGGGGCACAGATACGCAGTATTTT	CASSLERGGTDTQYF
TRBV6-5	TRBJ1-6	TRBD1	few	TGTGCCAGCAGATTAACACAGGGGGAATCACCCCTCCACTTT	CASRLTQGESPLHF
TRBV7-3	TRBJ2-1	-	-	TGTGCCAGCAGCCTAGGGGGGTCCACAACAAATGAGCAGTTCTTC	CASSLGGSTTNEQFF
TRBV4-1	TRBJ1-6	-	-	TGCGCCAGCAGCCGCGGACGACGAGTTGATTATAATTCACCCCTCCACTTT	CASSRGRRVDYNSPLHF
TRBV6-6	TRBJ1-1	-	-	TGTGCCAGCTGGCTGGGGGCCATGAACACTGAAGCTTTCTTT	CASWLGAMNTEAFF
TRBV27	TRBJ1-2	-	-	TGTGCCAGCAGTTTATCCCCGGGTGACTATGGCTACACCTTC	CASSLSPGDYGYTF
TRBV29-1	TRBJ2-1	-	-	TGCAGCGTTGAAGGCCCTCGGGACGATTACAATGAGCAGTTCTTC	CSVEGPRDDYNEQFF
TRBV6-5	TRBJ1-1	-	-	TGTGCCAGCAGGGTCGAGCAGACGGGACGGGCTTTCTTT	CASRVEQTGRAFF
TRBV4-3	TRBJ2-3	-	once	TGCGCCAGCAGCCAAGATCTACGGGTGGGTTCCTCAGATACGCAGTATTTT	CASSQDLRVGSSDTQYF
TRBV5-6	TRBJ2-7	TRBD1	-	TGTGCCAGCAGCTTGGCCGGGACAGGGGGCGTCTACGAGCAGTACTTC	CASSLAGTGGVYEQYF